Listed here are 28 T cell receptor beta chains from one sample, sequenced in a study of beta chain features in type 1 diabetes. Their antigens are not known. All of the isolated RNA was reverse transcribed, so expressed TCRB transcripts were sequenced. The repertoire was sequenced with immunoSEQ multiplex PCR; TCRdb's copy has only in-frame clones and lacks some. The table shows 130,000 or so clones, with around 10% occurring only once. Study results and caveats: When Type 1 diabetes patients were examined, their TCRB CDR3s proved moderately but significantly shorter in all four CD4+ subsets.

The sample consisted of central memory CD4+ T cells from blood. The receptors here all came from a man in his thirties or forties with type 1 diabetes.

This clone was counted many times. The chain is built from TRBV29-1 and TRBJ2-7; no clear D gene. Per the germline V gene, CDR1 is SQVTM and CDR2 is ANQGSEA. The CDR3 extends over 13 amino acids. V lost 3 bases and J lost 4, with 13 bases in between. The CDR3 protein is CSVDSPGSYEQYF. DNA of the CDR3: TGCAGCGTTGACAGTCCGGGTTCTTACGAGCAGTACTTC.

This clone has just a few counts. The V gene is TRBV7-2, the J gene TRBJ2-1, with 7 bases fitting TRBD2. Germline V gene lookup returns CDR1 SGHTA and CDR2 FQGNSA. V was pared by 5 bases and J by 3 bases, with 7 bases of the junction left unmatched. The CDR3 runs to 15 residues. The CDR3 DNA reads TGTGCCAGCAGCGCGGGCCGGGGGGTCTACAATGAGCAGTTCTTC. Amino acid sequence: CASSAGRGVYNEQFF.

This sequence joins TRBV6-6 and TRBJ2-3, with 8 bases fitting TRBD2. The CDR3 runs to 16 residues. CDR1 is MNHNY and CDR2 is SVGAGI in the germline V gene (reference sequence). V trimming: 2 bases; J trimming: 5 bases; junction bases outside the gene matches: 9. CDR3 nucleotides: TGTGCCAGCAGTTACAGGGCGGGGGGCCTGGAAGATACGCAGTATTTT. Its protein product is CASSYRAGGLEDTQYF.

This clone showed up just a few times. This CDR3 is CAWNRVAGELFF. DNA for the CDR3: TGTGCCTGGAATCGGGTAGCCGGGGAGCTGTTTTTT. The chain joins TRBV30 to TRBJ2-2; D unclear. V lost 4 bases and J lost 6, with 9 bases in between. The germline CDR1 and CDR2 sequences are GTSNPN and SVGIG (reference sequence). The length of the CDR3 is 12 residues. The entire variable domain, with the rest obtained from reference TRBV30 and TRBJ2-2, is as follows: SQTIHQWPATLVQPVGSPLSLECTVEGTSNPNLYWYRQAAGRGLQLLFYSVGIGQISSEVPQNLSASRPQDRQFILSSKKLLLSDSGFYLCAWNRVAGELFFGEGSRLTVL.

This clone was found once. The genes are TRBV19 and TRBJ1-2; 10 bases map to TRBD1. Trimming at V came to 7 bases and at J to 5 bases, leaving 10 bases not matched to a gene. The length of the CDR3 is 15 residues. Germline CDR1 reads LNHDA; CDR2 reads SQIVND (reference sequence). The CDR3 protein is CASKFGTGDRYGYTF. CDR3 sequence (DNA): TGTGCCAGTAAATTTGGGACAGGGGATCGGTATGGCTACACCTTC.

This clone was seen a few times. This rearrangement joins TRBV7-2 to TRBJ2-3, with 7 bases lining up with TRBD2. The CDR3 is 15 amino acids. With V trimmed by 2 bases and J by 2 bases, 4 bases remained unmatched. Germline V gene lookup returns CDR1 SGHTA and CDR2 FQGNSA. The CDR3 sequence is CASSLRREDTDTQYF. The DNA for the CDR3 is TGTGCCAGCAGCTTACGACGGGAGGACACAGATACGCAGTATTTT.

The V gene is TRBV9, the J gene TRBJ2-1; D unclear. V was pared by 5 bases and J by 4 bases, with 4 bases between. The CDR3 loop spans 11 amino acids. CDR1 SGDLS and CDR2 YYNGEE come from the germline V gene. The CDR3 loop reads CASSRYNEQFF. CDR3 DNA sequence: TGTGCCAGCAGTAGATACAATGAGCAGTTCTTC. Supplemented by reference TRBV9 and TRBJ2-1, the full variable domain reads DSGVTQTPKHLITATGQRVTLRCSPRSGDLSVYWYQQSLDQGLQFLIQYYNGEERAKGNILERFSAQQFPDLHSELNLSSLELGDSALYFCASSRYNEQFFGPGTRLTVL.

The chain joins TRBV29-1 to TRBJ1-1; 7 bases align to TRBD1. CDR3 length: 11 amino acids. Germline V gives CDR1 SQVTM, CDR2 ANQGSEA. V shed 4 bases, J shed 12 bases, and the junction held 8 bases outside the gene matches. CDR3 sequence: CSVGVQGRTFF. The CDR3 DNA reads as TGCAGCGTTGGTGTACAGGGGAGGACTTTCTTT.

This chain links TRBV5-4 with TRBJ2-7; the D gene is possibly TRBD2 (5 bases). The V gene's germline CDR1 is SGHNT and CDR2 YYREEE (reference sequence). This CDR3 has 14 amino acids. V was cut by 3 bases and J by 2 bases, with 12 bases left in between. Here the CDR3 reads CASSYGGFAYEQYF. The CDR3 nucleotides read TGTGCCAGCAGCTATGGCGGGTTCGCCTACGAGCAGTACTTC.

This clone was observed a few times. The chain employs TRBV6-5 and TRBJ1-1, with D perhaps TRBD1 (5 bases). The germline gives CDR1 MNHEY, CDR2 SVGAGI. Trimming stripped 0 bases from V and 3 bases from J, with 11 bases between. This CDR3 is 15 amino acids long. The CDR3: CASSYSSGTYTEAFF. In DNA form, the CDR3 reads TGTGCCAGCAGTTACTCGTCTGGGACTTACACTGAAGCTTTCTTT.

The V call is TRBV28, the J call TRBJ2-3; TRBD2 matches at 10 bases. Germline-derived CDR1 and CDR2 are MDHEN and SYDVKM. This CDR3 comprises 14 residues. V gave up 7 bases and J gave up 5 bases; unmatched junction bases: 6. CDR3 sequence: CASTSGGAIDTQYF. The DNA of the CDR3 is TGTGCCAGCACAAGCGGGGGGGCGATAGATACGCAGTATTTT. Using reference TRBV28 and TRBJ2-3 for the parts outside the CDR3, the full variable domain is DVKVTQSSRYLVKRTGEKVFLECVQDMDHENMFWYRQDPGLGLRLIYFSYDVKMKEKGDIPEGYSVSREKKERFSLILESASTNQTSMYLCASTSGGAIDTQYFGPGTRLTVL.

The chain couples TRBV28 to TRBJ2-6; D unresolved. Germline V gene sequence: CDR1 MDHEN, CDR2 SYDVKM. V dropped 4 bases and J dropped 4 bases, with 2 bases sitting between them. This CDR3 spans 12 amino acids. CDR3 nucleotide sequence: TGTGCCAGCAGTTCGGGGGCCAACGTCCTGACTTTC. It codes for CASSSGANVLTF.

This clone was recorded a few times. The chain combines TRBV9 with TRBJ2-7; 11 bases are shared with TRBD2. Germline CDR1 reads SGDLS; CDR2 reads YYNGEE. The CDR3 sequence is 15 residues long. V trimming: 5 bases; J trimming: 0 bases; junction bases outside the gene matches: 4. CDR3 sequence: CASRDTSGGSYEQYF. The CDR3 DNA sequence: TGTGCCAGCAGAGATACTAGCGGGGGCTCCTACGAGCAGTACTTC.

This clone was counted at least ten times. For the CDR3, the DNA is TGCAGCGTTGGGCTACAGGGGCAGGATGGCTACACCTTC. It translates to CSVGLQGQDGYTF. The chain employs TRBV29-1 and TRBJ1-2; 7 bases fit TRBD1. This CDR3 comprises 13 residues. V was pared by 4 bases and J by 6 bases, with 8 bases of the junction left unmatched. Germline lookup yields CDR1 SQVTM and CDR2 ANQGSEA.

The chain combines TRBV7-3 with TRBJ2-2; D may be TRBD2 (6 bases). V lost 6 bases and J lost 5, with 19 bases in between. The CDR3 totals 16 residues. Germline CDR1 and CDR2: SGHTA and FQGTGA. Written as DNA, the CDR3 is TGTGCCAGCAGGGCTCGGGGCGGGACGAGAACCGGGGAGCTGTTTTTT. It specifies CASRARGGTRTGELFF.

This chain links TRBV30 with TRBJ2-5, with D perhaps TRBD2 (7 bases). The CDR3 totals 12 residues. Trimming stripped 5 bases from V and 5 bases from J, with 12 bases between. CDR1 and CDR2 (germline): GTSNPN, SVGIG (reference sequence). CDR3 DNA: TGTGCCTGGGGGGGGGCGACGGAGACCCAGTACTTC. It specifies CAWGGATETQYF.

This clone was detected only a few times. V is TRBV28 and J is TRBJ2-3; 10 bases are a match to TRBD2. Trimming cost V 6 bases and J 0 bases; bases outside gene matches: 3. From germline, CDR1 is MDHEN and CDR2 SYDVKM. This CDR3 has 15 residues. The CDR3 region has the DNA TGTGCCAGCAGCCTAGCGGGGGATAGCACAGATACGCAGTATTTT. Translated, it gives CASSLAGDSTDTQYF.

This clone showed up just a few times. The V call is TRBV11-2, the J call TRBJ2-1; D call uncertain. Per germline, CDR1 SGHAT and CDR2 FQNNGV. CDR3 length equals 11 residues. V lost 3 bases and J lost 9, with 6 bases in between. The CDR3 bases are TGTGCCAGCAGCTTTCAGGTTGAGCAGTTCTTC. Translating it yields CASSFQVEQFF.

This clone has just a few counts. V is TRBV7-3 and J is TRBJ1-1, with D maybe TRBD1 (6 bases). The CDR3 has 14 amino acids. V lost 1 base to trimming and J lost 5 bases, with 11 bases between them. Germline lookup yields CDR1 SGHTA and CDR2 FQGTGA. CDR3 in DNA: TGTGCCAGCAGCTTAAGTCAGGGGAGAACTGAAGCTTTCTTT. This gives the protein CASSLSQGRTEAFF.

The chain carries TRBV2 and TRBJ2-5; D is unresolved. The CDR3 totals 11 residues. V was cut by 2 bases and J by 5 bases, with 3 bases left in between. Germline V lookup: CDR1 SNHLY, CDR2 FYNNEI. CDR3 DNA sequence: TGTGCCAGCAGTGAATATGAGACCCAGTACTTC. This encodes CASSEYETQYF.

The chain combines TRBV7-9 with TRBJ1-1; D is unresolved. V dropped 0 bases and J dropped 4 bases, with 6 bases sitting between them. The CDR3 totals 13 residues. CDR1 and CDR2 (germline): SEHNR, FQNEAQ (reference sequence). The CDR3: CASSLAEGTEAFF. As DNA, the CDR3 is TGTGCCAGCAGCTTAGCGGAGGGCACTGAAGCTTTCTTT.

This clone was picked up a small number of times. V gene TRBV6-5 combines with J gene TRBJ2-3; tentatively, D is TRBD1 (5 bases). CDR3 length equals 15 residues. V lost 2 bases to trimming and J lost 5 bases, with 14 bases between them. The germline gives CDR1 MNHEY, CDR2 SVGAGI. CDR3 DNA: TGTGCCAGCAGTTACCACAGGCCCCCACAAGATACGCAGTATTTT. Translated, it gives CASSYHRPPQDTQYF.

This chain links TRBV14 with TRBJ2-5, with D possibly TRBD1 on 6 matching bases. The CDR3 consists of 13 residues. Germline-derived CDR1 and CDR2 are SGHDN and FVKESK. Trimming shortened V by 3 bases and J by 4 bases, and 9 bases separated the two germline ends. This chain's CDR3 is CASSQGHRETQYF. DNA of the CDR3: TGTGCCAGCAGCCAGGGACACCGAGAGACCCAGTACTTC.

The chain combines TRBV29-1 with TRBJ2-3, with 11 bases identical to TRBD2. Germline CDR1 is SQVTM and CDR2 is ANQGSEA. V dropped 5 bases and J dropped 3; count of bases not matched to a gene: 16. The CDR3 is 18 amino acids. The CDR3 loop is CSVSSGGPSAATTDTQYF. Here the CDR3 DNA reads TGCAGCGTTTCTAGCGGGGGGCCTTCCGCCGCAACGACAGATACGCAGTATTTT.

The rearrangement links TRBV4-3 to TRBJ2-3; 9 bases agree with TRBD2. Trimming removed 4 bases from V and 5 bases from J; junction bases left unmatched: 4. Germline V gives CDR1 LGHNA, CDR2 YSLEER. The CDR3 consists of 14 residues. CDR3 DNA sequence: TGCGCCAGCAGCCGGCGGGGGGGCCAAGATACGCAGTATTTT. Encoded protein: CASSRRGGQDTQYF.

The V call is TRBV4-2, the J call TRBJ2-3; 8 bases match TRBD2. Germline CDR1 and CDR2: LGHNA and YNFKEQ. The V gene end was trimmed by 1 base and the J gene end by 2 bases; junction bases not matched to a gene: 5. The CDR3 extends over 16 amino acids. CDR3 in amino acids: CASSQVGAGDTDTQYF. DNA for the CDR3: TGTGCCAGCAGCCAAGTAGGAGCGGGGGACACAGATACGCAGTATTTT.

This clone was observed a handful of times. The sample has other DNA sequences that encode this CDR3 too. The rearrangement links TRBV5-1 to TRBJ2-3; no definite D call. The V and J ends lost 0 bases and 4 bases respectively, with 6 bases between them. Germline V lookup: CDR1 SGHRS, CDR2 YFSETQ. The CDR3 spans 13 residues. The CDR3 loop reads CASSLVPADTQYF. Written as DNA, the CDR3 is TGCGCCAGCAGCTTGGTACCGGCAGATACGCAGTATTTT.

The V call is TRBV28, the J call TRBJ1-3; 8 positions match TRBD1. The CDR3 sequence is 15 residues long. Germline V gene data show CDR1 as MDHEN and CDR2 as SYDVKM. After removal of 4 bases from V and 1 base from J, the junction contained 3 bases not matched to a gene. CDR3 in DNA: TGTGCCAGCAGTTCAGGGGGCGCATCTGGAAACACCATATATTTT. Amino acids: CASSSGGASGNTIYF.